This TCR beta chain was identified in a study of blood T cells in healthy people across ages. Findings and caveats of the study: With unsorted PBMCs, a conclusive comparison of naive versus antigen-experienced cells was not possible. Diversity estimates from one million T cells were considered underestimates.

Germline loops: CDR1 SGHKS, CDR2 YYEKEE (reference sequence). The length of the CDR3 is 16 residues. V lost 4 bases to trimming and J lost 0 bases; unmatched junction nucleotides: 4. A second PCR, run for roughly 7 to 11 cycles, used a sample-barcoded 5' primer plus a J-beta primer mix. Every sample returned 2.5 million or more CDR3-containing paired-end reads. One entry per CDR3 protein results from TCRdb running MiXCR on the 5' RACE reads. The repertoire includes 550,000 to 700,000 distinct CDR3 sequences, approximately 30% of them detected once, and around 20% sits in the top ten. Note on this clonotype: The antigen is unknown.

The chain couples TRBV5-5 to TRBJ2-1; 10 nucleotides line up with TRBD2. This TCR was sampled from a woman aged 70-85 years in good health. The sequencing sample was made of blood. CDR3 sequence (DNA): TGTGCCAGCAGCGCGGGACTAGCGAGCTCCTACAATGAGCAGTTCTTC. Its translation: CASSAGLASSYNEQFF.